The rows below give T cell receptor beta chains drawn from one sample of a study of T cells in Graves' hyperthyroidism and ophthalmopathy. MiXCR was run by TCRdb on the multiplex PCR reads, yielding one entry per CDR3 protein. This repertoire shows over 650,000 distinct CDR3 sequences, about a sixth found once; its top ten account for under 10%. Sequenced sample: blood. The receptors derive from a man aged 18 to 29 with Graves' hyperthyroidism. CDR3s include the opening cysteine and the closing phenylalanine or tryptophan. D genes are given only for firm matches. Clone size is shown for a subset of rows, as once, few, many or a class of expanded clone.

V gene: TRBV5-1
J gene: TRBJ1-2
clone size: few
D gene: -
CDR3 DNA: TGCGCCAGCAGTCGAGGACAGACGACTAACTATGGCTACACCTTC
CDR3 protein: CASSRGQTTNYGYTF

V gene: TRBV6-2/TRBV6-3
J gene: TRBJ2-4
clone size: -
D gene: -
CDR3 DNA: TGTGCCAGCATGGACCGGAGAGCCAAAAACATTCAGTACTTC
CDR3 protein: CASMDRRAKNIQYF

V gene: TRBV5-1
J gene: TRBJ2-5
clone size: -
D gene: TRBD2
CDR3 DNA: TGCGCCAGCAGCTTGGATCCCGTAGCGGGAATGGGGCAAGAGACCCAGTACTTC
CDR3 protein: CASSLDPVAGMGQETQYF

V gene: TRBV29-1
J gene: TRBJ2-7
clone size: -
D gene: TRBD1
CDR3 DNA: TGCAGCGTTATGACAGGGGAGGACGAGCAGTACTTC
CDR3 protein: CSVMTGEDEQYF

V gene: TRBV7-3
J gene: TRBJ2-1
clone size: many
D gene: -
CDR3 DNA: TGTGCCAGCAGCTTAGGGGGTTCGGGGAATGAGCAGTTCTTC
CDR3 protein: CASSLGGSGNEQFF

V gene: TRBV2
J gene: TRBJ1-4
clone size: many
D gene: TRBD1
CDR3 DNA: TGTGCCAGCAGTGGGGACAGGGTGCGGGAAAAACTGTTTTTT
CDR3 protein: CASSGDRVREKLFF

V gene: TRBV24-1
J gene: TRBJ2-3
clone size: -
D gene: -
CDR3 DNA: TGTGCCACCAGTGATTTATGGGGAGGCGCAGATACGCAGTATTTT
CDR3 protein: CATSDLWGGADTQYF

V gene: TRBV18
J gene: TRBJ2-3
clone size: few
D gene: -
CDR3 DNA: TGTGCCAGCTCACCTAGGGCCCAATTTCTAAGCGATACGCAGTATTTT
CDR3 protein: CASSPRAQFLSDTQYF

V gene: TRBV20-1
J gene: TRBJ2-7
clone size: few
D gene: TRBD2
CDR3 DNA: TGCAGTGCCTCCGGGACTAGCGGGAGCCCCTCCTACGAGCAGTACTTC
CDR3 protein: CSASGTSGSPSYEQYF

V gene: TRBV6-2/TRBV6-3
J gene: TRBJ2-7
clone size: many
D gene: -
CDR3 DNA: TGTGCCAGCAGTTACGGGCAGCCCCCCTACGAGCAGTACTTC
CDR3 protein: CASSYGQPPYEQYF

V gene: TRBV3-1
J gene: TRBJ2-5
clone size: -
D gene: TRBD2
CDR3 DNA: TGTGCCAGCAGGCCAGCTTACGGGGGGGAGACCCAGTACTTC
CDR3 protein: CASRPAYGGETQYF

V gene: TRBV9
J gene: TRBJ2-5
clone size: -
D gene: -
CDR3 DNA: TGTGCCAGCAGCGTAGGGGGTCATTCGAGGGAGACCCAGTACTTC
CDR3 protein: CASSVGGHSRETQYF

V gene: TRBV28
J gene: TRBJ1-1
clone size: many
D gene: -
CDR3 DNA: TGTGCCAGCAGTCCTGTTAACACTGAAGCTTTCTTT
CDR3 protein: CASSPVNTEAFF

V gene: TRBV2
J gene: TRBJ2-7
clone size: many
D gene: -
CDR3 DNA: TGTGCCAGCAGTGTACAGTACGAGCAGTACTTC
CDR3 protein: CASSVQYEQYF

V gene: TRBV6-6
J gene: TRBJ2-7
clone size: many
D gene: -
CDR3 DNA: TGTGCCAGCAGTTACTCTGGGGGAGCCAGGTACGAGCAGTACTTC
CDR3 protein: CASSYSGGARYEQYF

V gene: TRBV6-2/TRBV6-3
J gene: TRBJ1-5
clone size: -
D gene: TRBD1
CDR3 DNA: TGTGCCAGCGGGACAGGGGGCGGTCAGCCCCAGCATTTT
CDR3 protein: CASGTGGGQPQHF

V gene: TRBV12-3/TRBV12-4
J gene: TRBJ2-5
clone size: many
D gene: TRBD1
CDR3 DNA: TGTGCCAGCAGAAGGGACAGTTCCCAAGAGACCCAGTACTTC
CDR3 protein: CASRRDSSQETQYF

V gene: TRBV27
J gene: TRBJ2-1
clone size: many
D gene: -
CDR3 DNA: TGTGCCAGCAGTTTCGCGAGCGCCTGGGGCAATGAGCAGTTCTTC
CDR3 protein: CASSFASAWGNEQFF

V gene: TRBV28
J gene: TRBJ2-2
clone size: many
D gene: TRBD2
CDR3 DNA: TGTGCCAGCAGGTCGGGAGGACTAGCGGGAGGTACCGGGGAGCTGTTTTTT
CDR3 protein: CASRSGGLAGGTGELFF

V gene: TRBV6-2/TRBV6-3
J gene: TRBJ1-5
clone size: many
D gene: TRBD1
CDR3 DNA: TGTGCCAGCAGCTACAGGGGAATCGGGCAGCCCCAGCATTTT
CDR3 protein: CASSYRGIGQPQHF

V gene: TRBV18
J gene: TRBJ2-7
clone size: many
D gene: TRBD2
CDR3 DNA: TGTGCCAGCTCACCAAGGACTAGCGTCCCCGAGCAGTACTTC
CDR3 protein: CASSPRTSVPEQYF

V gene: TRBV15
J gene: TRBJ2-7
clone size: many
D gene: TRBD2
CDR3 DNA: TGTGCCACCAGCGTGGGGACTAGCGGTTCCTACGAGCAGTACTTC
CDR3 protein: CATSVGTSGSYEQYF

V gene: TRBV19
J gene: TRBJ2-1
clone size: -
D gene: -
CDR3 DNA: TGTGCCAGTACCATCGGGCTAGGTTCGCCTGAGCAGTTCTTC
CDR3 protein: CASTIGLGSPEQFF

V gene: TRBV7-9
J gene: TRBJ2-7
clone size: few
D gene: TRBD2
CDR3 DNA: TGTGCCAGCAGCTCGCCGGGACTAGCGGGAGACTACGAGCAGTACTTC
CDR3 protein: CASSSPGLAGDYEQYF

V gene: TRBV28
J gene: TRBJ2-7
clone size: many
D gene: -
CDR3 DNA: TGTGCCAGCAGTTTTAAGGGATGGGGGCAGTACTTC
CDR3 protein: CASSFKGWGQYF